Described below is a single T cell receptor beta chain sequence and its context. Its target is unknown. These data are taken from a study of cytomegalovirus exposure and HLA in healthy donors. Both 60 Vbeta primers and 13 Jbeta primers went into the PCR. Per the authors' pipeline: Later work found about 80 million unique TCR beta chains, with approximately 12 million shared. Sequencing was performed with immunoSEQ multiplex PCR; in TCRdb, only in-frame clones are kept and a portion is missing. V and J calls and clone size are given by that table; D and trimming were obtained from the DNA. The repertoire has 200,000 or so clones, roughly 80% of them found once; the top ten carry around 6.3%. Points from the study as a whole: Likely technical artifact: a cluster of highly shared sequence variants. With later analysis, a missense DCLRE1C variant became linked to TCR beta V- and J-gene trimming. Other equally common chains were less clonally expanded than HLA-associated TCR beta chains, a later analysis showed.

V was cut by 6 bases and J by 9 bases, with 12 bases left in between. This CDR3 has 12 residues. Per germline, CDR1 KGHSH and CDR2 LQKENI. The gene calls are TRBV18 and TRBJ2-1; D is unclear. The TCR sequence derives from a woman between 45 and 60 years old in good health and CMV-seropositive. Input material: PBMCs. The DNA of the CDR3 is TGTGCCAGCTCGTCTGCGTCTGGTGAGCAGTTCTTC. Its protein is CASSSASGEQFF.